The 22 T cell receptor beta chains below all came from one sample that was sequenced in a study of blood T cell repertoires in COVID-19 (TCRdb year 2020). Library preparation was by the immunoSEQ multiplex PCR assay. The immuneACCESS repertoire file appears here via TCRdb, limited to in-frame rearrangements. These files lack a portion of the clones; in checked studies, under half of the deficit traces to unresolved V genes, and the cause of the others is not known. This sample gives under 250,000 clones in total; about 88% of them show up just once. The top ten hold around 3% of the sample. The sample was peripheral blood. These receptors were obtained from a man in his forties or fifties who had recovered from COVID-19.

The V call is TRBV18, the J call TRBJ2-5; possible D gene TRBD1, 5 bases. CDR1 and CDR2 from the germline V gene are KGHSH and LQKENI. The CDR3 runs to 14 residues. V lost 6 bases and J lost 2, with 13 bases in between. The CDR3 bases are TGTGCCAGCTCGCCCAACAAGGGGCAAGAGACCCAGTACTTC. This translates into CASSPNKGQETQYF.

This chain links TRBV7-8 with TRBJ2-7; D remains ambiguous. The CDR3 sequence is 13 residues long. V was pared by 2 bases and J by 6 bases, with 11 bases between. Germline CDR1 SGHVS, CDR2 FQNEAQ. DNA of the CDR3: TGTGCCAGCAGCTTATTCTTTTCAGGCGAGCAGTACTTC. It is translated as CASSLFFSGEQYF. Combining the CDR3 with reference TRBV7-8 and TRBJ2-7 gives the whole variable domain GAGVSQSPRYKVAKRGQDVALRCDPISGHVSLFWYQQALGQGPEFLTYFQNEAQLDKSGLPSDRFFAERPEGSVSTLKIQRTQQEDSAVYLCASSLFFSGEQYFGPGTRLTVT.

The chain joins TRBV27 to TRBJ2-1; 8 nucleotides line up with TRBD2. Losses at the gene ends were 2 bases for V and 0 bases for J; bases not matched to a gene: 0. This CDR3 has 15 amino acids. Germline lookup yields CDR1 MNHEY and CDR2 SMNVEV (reference sequence). CDR3 sequence (DNA): TGTGCCAGCAGTTTAAGCGGGGGCTCCTACAATGAGCAGTTCTTC. It specifies CASSLSGGSYNEQFF.

The rearrangement joins TRBV9 to TRBJ2-2; D is unresolved. Per germline, CDR1 SGDLS and CDR2 YYNGEE. V was cut by 4 bases and J by 9 bases, with 19 bases left in between. This CDR3 spans 15 amino acids. In DNA, the CDR3 is TGTGCCAGCAGCCCCCGTTCCCCGCGGTCACGGGAGCTGTTTTTT. It codes for CASSPRSPRSRELFF.

The chain couples TRBV30 to TRBJ1-4; TRBD1 might be the D (6 bases). Germline CDR1 reads GTSNPN; CDR2 reads SVGIG (reference sequence). The CDR3 spans 16 residues. Trimming removed 0 bases at V and 8 bases at J, with 19 bases between. The CDR3: CAWSVDRKNLWEKLFF. The CDR3 DNA sequence: TGTGCCTGGAGTGTAGACAGGAAAAACTTGTGGGAAAAACTGTTTTTT. The full variable domain, with the rest looked up from reference TRBV30 and TRBJ1-4, is SQTIHQWPATLVQPVGSPLSLECTVEGTSNPNLYWYRQAAGRGLQLLFYSVGIGQISSEVPQNLSASRPQDRQFILSSKKLLLSDSGFYLCAWSVDRKNLWEKLFFGSGTQLSVL.

This clone was counted a few times. The chain is built from TRBV28 and TRBJ2-1, with D hard to call. Trimming stripped 6 bases from V and 9 bases from J, with 15 bases between. The germline CDR1 and CDR2 sequences are MDHEN and SYDVKM. The CDR3 runs 13 residues. This CDR3 is CASSVYGRVEQFF. The DNA for the CDR3 is TGTGCCAGCAGCGTTTACGGTCGGGTTGAGCAGTTCTTC. The full variable domain, in which reference TRBV28 and TRBJ2-1 provide the parts outside the CDR3, is DVKVTQSSRYLVKRTGEKVFLECVQDMDHENMFWYRQDPGLGLRLIYFSYDVKMKEKGDIPEGYSVSREKKERFSLILESASTNQTSMYLCASSVYGRVEQFFGPGTRLTVL.

V and J are TRBV6-5 and TRBJ1-2, with D possibly TRBD1 on 6 matching bases. V shed 4 bases and J shed 2 bases, with 11 bases lying between them. Germline CDR1 MNHEY, CDR2 SVGAGI. The CDR3 spans 14 residues. The CDR3 loop reads CASSLIQGNYGYTF. Here the CDR3 DNA reads TGTGCCAGCAGTTTAATCCAGGGGAACTATGGCTACACCTTC.

The chain joins TRBV14 to TRBJ2-7; D unclear. Trimming stripped 1 base from V and 3 bases from J, with 10 bases between. There are 14 residues in the CDR3. The germline CDR1 and CDR2 sequences are SGHDN and FVKESK. The CDR3 DNA is TGTGCCAGCAGCCAAGCCGGTCCCCGCTACGAGCAGTACTTC. Residues: CASSQAGPRYEQYF. The full variable domain, completed using reference TRBV14 and TRBJ2-7, is EAGVTQFPSHSVIEKGQTVTLRCDPISGHDNLYWYRRVMGKEIKFLLHFVKESKQDESGMPNNRFLAERTGGTYSTLKVQPAELEDSGVYFCASSQAGPRYEQYFGPGTRLTVT.

V usage is TRBV6-5 and J usage is TRBJ2-4; a possible D gene is TRBD2 (5 bases). Trimming removed 0 bases at V and 15 bases at J, with 15 bases between. This CDR3 has 13 amino acids. Germline values: CDR1 MNHEY, CDR2 SVGAGI. CDR3 loop: CASSYSNRDRWYF. In nucleotides, the CDR3 is TGTGCCAGCAGTTACTCGAATCGGGATAGATGGTACTTC.

The chain has TRBV19 and TRBJ2-7, with TRBD1 matching over 9 bases. The V segment lost 5 bases and the J segment 5 bases; nucleotides outside the gene matches: 13. Germline values: CDR1 LNHDA, CDR2 SQIVND (reference sequence). This CDR3 has 16 amino acids. The CDR3 DNA reads TGTGCCAGTAGTTGGGGAGGAGGGACAGGGTGGAACGAGCAGTACTTC. It translates to CASSWGGGTGWNEQYF.

The chain employs TRBV27 and TRBJ2-3; tentatively, D is TRBD2 (6 bases). Germline CDR1 reads MNHEY; CDR2 reads SMNVEV (reference sequence). The CDR3 is made up of 15 amino acids. V was trimmed by 4 bases and J by 3 bases, leaving 14 bases between them. In DNA form, the CDR3 reads TGTGCCAGCAGTTCGACTAGAGCAGCGACAGATACGCAGTATTTT. Translated: CASSSTRAATDTQYF.

This clone was counted a few times. The V gene is TRBV2, the J gene TRBJ1-6; tentatively, D is TRBD1 (5 bases). Germline CDR1 is SNHLY and CDR2 is FYNNEI. The V and J ends lost 5 bases and 9 bases respectively, with 14 bases between them. The CDR3 has 14 residues. The CDR3, as DNA: TGTGCCAGCAGTCGGGACTACGGGGGTTCACCCCTCCACTTT. It specifies CASSRDYGGSPLHF.

The chain couples TRBV5-1 to TRBJ2-7; TRBD1 agrees at 8 bases. CDR1 is SGHRS, CDR2 YFSETQ, per germline. CDR3 size: 14 residues. The V segment lost 4 bases and the J segment 1 base; nucleotides outside the gene matches: 4. This CDR3 is CASSPDRASYEQYF. The CDR3 coding sequence is TGCGCCAGCAGCCCGGACAGGGCTTCCTACGAGCAGTACTTC.

This rearrangement joins TRBV27 to TRBJ2-7; TRBD2 agrees at 8 bases. This CDR3 has 16 amino acids. The germline CDR1 and CDR2 sequences are MNHEY and SMNVEV (reference sequence). Trimming at V came to 0 bases and at J to 5 bases, leaving 9 bases not matched to a gene. The CDR3 region has the DNA TGTGCCAGCAGTTTATCTGACCGGGAGGGCCCCAACGAGCAGTACTTC. Residues: CASSLSDREGPNEQYF.

CDR3: CASSMRQGSDNSPLHF. The CDR3, as DNA: TGTGCCAGTAGTATGCGACAGGGGAGTGATAATTCACCCCTCCACTTT. The chain uses TRBV19 and TRBJ1-6; 8 bases are shared with TRBD1. Germline assignment: CDR1 LNHDA and CDR2 SQIVND (reference sequence). CDR3 size: 16 residues. Trimming removed 3 bases from V and 5 bases from J; junction bases left unmatched: 6.

The genes are TRBV21-1 and TRBJ2-3; TRBD2 is taken as the D call from the table, unchecked against the DNA. TRBV21-1 is a listed pseudogene. The CDR3 is made up of 16 amino acids. This CDR3 reads CASSALAGGRTDTQYF. Here the CDR3 DNA reads TGTGCCAGCAGCGCCCTAGCGGGAGGCCGCACAGATACGCAGTATTTT.

The chain combines TRBV27 with TRBJ2-6; perhaps TRBD2 as D (5 bases). The germline V gene has CDR1 MNHEY and CDR2 SMNVEV (reference sequence). Trimming removed 3 bases at V and 1 base at J, with 7 bases between. The CDR3 extends over 15 amino acids. The CDR3 DNA reads as TGTGCCAGCAGTTTCTGGGAGTCTGGGGCCAACGTCCTGACTTTC. Protein sequence: CASSFWESGANVLTF.

J is TRBJ2-1 and V is TRBV30; a weak D match, TRBD2 (5 bases). CDR1 is GTSNPN, CDR2 SVGIG, per germline (reference sequence). V gave up 1 base and J gave up 7 bases, with 11 bases separating them. The CDR3 has 13 residues. CDR3 sequence (DNA): TGTGCCTGGAGTGGACCTAGGAGGAATGAGCAGTTCTTC. It encodes CAWSGPRRNEQFF.

V usage is TRBV3-1 (or the pseudogene TRBV3-2) and J usage is TRBJ2-7; 8 bases are shared with TRBD2. The trim removed 4 bases at V and 4 bases at J, leaving 3 bases unmatched. The CDR3 totals 13 residues. Germline CDR1 is LGHDT and CDR2 is YNNKEL (reference sequence). The CDR3 protein is CASSPGGFYEQYF. CDR3 bases: TGTGCCAGCAGCCCGGGGGGGTTTTACGAGCAGTACTTC.

This clone was observed a single time. V gene TRBV27 combines with J gene TRBJ2-3, with 11 nucleotides matching TRBD2. CDR3 length: 19 residues. The germline gives CDR1 MNHEY, CDR2 SMNVEV (reference sequence). Losses at the gene ends were 5 bases for V and 2 bases for J; bases not matched to a gene: 15. CDR3 residues: CASSPRRRTSGPNTDTQYF. The CDR3 bases are TGTGCCAGCAGTCCCCGACGGAGGACTAGCGGGCCGAACACAGATACGCAGTATTTT.

The V call is TRBV6-5, the J call TRBJ2-7; maybe TRBD1 (6 bases). The germline V and J ends were trimmed by 2 bases and 6 bases, with 17 bases remaining between them. This CDR3 is built from 15 residues. Germline loops: CDR1 MNHEY, CDR2 SVGAGI. DNA for the CDR3: TGTGCCAGCAGTTACGATGTCAGGGGCCTCAGCGAGCAGTACTTC. The encoded protein is CASSYDVRGLSEQYF.

The V gene is TRBV28, the J gene TRBJ2-1; a possible D gene is TRBD1 (6 bases). Germline V lookup: CDR1 MDHEN, CDR2 SYDVKM. The length of the CDR3 is 13 residues. Trimming removed 4 bases from V and 7 bases from J, with 11 bases in between. The CDR3 loop is CASSSRRGNEQFF. Here the CDR3 DNA reads TGTGCCAGCAGTTCACGCAGGGGAAATGAGCAGTTCTTC.